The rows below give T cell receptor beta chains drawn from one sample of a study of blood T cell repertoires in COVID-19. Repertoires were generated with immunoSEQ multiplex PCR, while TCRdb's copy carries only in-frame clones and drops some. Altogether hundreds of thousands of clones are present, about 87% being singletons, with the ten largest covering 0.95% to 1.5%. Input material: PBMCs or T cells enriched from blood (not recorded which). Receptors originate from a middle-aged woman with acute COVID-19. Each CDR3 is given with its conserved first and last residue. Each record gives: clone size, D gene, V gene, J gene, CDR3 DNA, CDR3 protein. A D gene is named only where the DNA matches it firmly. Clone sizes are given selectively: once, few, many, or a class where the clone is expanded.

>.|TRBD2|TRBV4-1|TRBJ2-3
TGCGCCAGCAGCCAATCGCCGGGACTAGCGGGAGGAAGGGATACGCAGTATTTT
CASSQSPGLAGGRDTQYF
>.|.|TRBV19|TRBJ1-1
TGTGCCAGTTATCCGACAGTCGGCACTGAAGCTTTCTTT
CASYPTVGTEAFF
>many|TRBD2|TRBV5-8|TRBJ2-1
TGTGCCAGCACCTACCGGGAGGACACATACAATGAGCAGTTCTTC
CASTYREDTYNEQFF
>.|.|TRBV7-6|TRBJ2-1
TGTGCCAGCAGCCTCGGGACAATACTTGAGCAGTTCTTC
CASSLGTILEQFF
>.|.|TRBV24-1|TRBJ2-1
TGTGCCACCGAGGAGTTCGGCCGTGAGCAGTTCTTC
CATEEFGREQFF
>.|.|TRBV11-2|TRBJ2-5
TGTGCCAGCAGCAATTCCACAGTTCGTGAGACCCAGTACTTC
CASSNSTVRETQYF
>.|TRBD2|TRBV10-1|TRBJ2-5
TGCGCCAGCAGCCCCGGGACTAGCGGACAAGAGACCCAGTACTTC
CASSPGTSGQETQYF
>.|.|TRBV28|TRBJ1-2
TGTGCCAGCAGTTTCGCCGGGGTTAACTATGGCTACACCTTC
CASSFAGVNYGYTF
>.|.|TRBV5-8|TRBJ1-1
TGTGCCAGCAGTTACCCGGGGATGAACACTGAAGCTTTCTTT
CASSYPGMNTEAFF
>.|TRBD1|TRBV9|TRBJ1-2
TGTGCCAGCAGCGGCGGGATGACAGGGGGCCCCCGTGGCTACACCTTC
CASSGGMTGGPRGYTF
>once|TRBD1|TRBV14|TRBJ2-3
TGTGCCAGCAGCTTACGGACAGGAACAGATACGCAGTATTTT
CASSLRTGTDTQYF
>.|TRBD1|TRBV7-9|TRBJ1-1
TGTGCCAGCAGCTCCGACCCAACAGGGGGTTCTGAAGCTTTCTTT
CASSSDPTGGSEAFF
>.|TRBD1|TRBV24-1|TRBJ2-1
TGTGCCACCAGTGCCGGGACAGGGGTCAATGAGCAGTTCTTC
CATSAGTGVNEQFF
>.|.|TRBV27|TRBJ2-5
TGTGCCAGCAAGGCAGGGGTGATGGAGACCCAGTACTTC
CASKAGVMETQYF
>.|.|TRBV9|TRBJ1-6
TGTGCCAGCAGCGTAGAGCAGGGGTTCAATTCACCCCTCCACTTT
CASSVEQGFNSPLHF
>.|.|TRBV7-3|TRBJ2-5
TGTGCCAGCAGCTTATCTGACCAAGAGACCCAGTACTTC
CASSLSDQETQYF
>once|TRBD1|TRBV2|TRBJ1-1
TGTGCCAGCAGTGGCCAGGGGGCTGAAGCTTTCTTT
CASSGQGAEAFF
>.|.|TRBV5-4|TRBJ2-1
TGTGCCAGCAGCATACAGGGACACAATGAGCAGTTCTTC
CASSIQGHNEQFF
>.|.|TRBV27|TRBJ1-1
TGTGCCAGCAGTTTAAAAGGACAGCGTGGTGAAGCTTTCTTT
CASSLKGQRGEAFF
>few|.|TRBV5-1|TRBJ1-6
TGCGCCAGCAGCGAGAGTCGGAGAAACAATTCACCCCTCCACTTT
CASSESRRNNSPLHF
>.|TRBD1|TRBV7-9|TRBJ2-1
TGTGCCAGCGCTAGGGGACAGAACAATGAGCAGTTCTTC
CASARGQNNEQFF
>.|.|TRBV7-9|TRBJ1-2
TGTGCCAGCAGCTTAGGATCTGGGAGAGGGATAAAAGATGGCTACACCTTC
CASSLGSGRGIKDGYTF
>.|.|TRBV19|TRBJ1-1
TGTGCCAGTAGTTTGGGGGCTAGGAGTTCCACTGAAGCTTTCTTT
CASSLGARSSTEAFF
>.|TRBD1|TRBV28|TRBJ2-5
TGTGCCAGCACCTTAAAGGGTCAGGGGAGACAGGGCGGGGAGACCCAGTACTTC
CASTLKGQGRQGGETQYF
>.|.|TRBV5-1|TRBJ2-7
TGCGCCAGCAGCTTGGATGGAGCCTACGAGCAGTACTTC
CASSLDGAYEQYF
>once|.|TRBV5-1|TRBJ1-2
TGCGCCAGCAGCTTTAGGGGGGGTGACTATGGCTACACCTTC
CASSFRGGDYGYTF
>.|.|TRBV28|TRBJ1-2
TGTGCCAGCAGTTTACGACAGGTCCCCAACTATGGCTACACCTTC
CASSLRQVPNYGYTF
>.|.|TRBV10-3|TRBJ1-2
TGTGCCATCAGCGCCGGGAGGTCCGGCTACACCTTC
CAISAGRSGYTF
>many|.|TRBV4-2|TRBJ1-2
TGTGCCAGCAGCCAAGGGACAAACTATGGCTACACCTTC
CASSQGTNYGYTF
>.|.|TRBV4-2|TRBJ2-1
TGTGCCAGCAGCCACCGTCAGGCGGGGCTCTCCTACAATGAGCAGTTCTTC
CASSHRQAGLSYNEQFF
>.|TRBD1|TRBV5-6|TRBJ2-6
TGTGCCAGCAGTTGGTCCGGGACAGTCTTCTCTGGGGCCAACGTCCTGACTTTC
CASSWSGTVFSGANVLTF
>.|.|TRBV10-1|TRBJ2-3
TGCGCCAGCAGTGCGCTCGGACAGAGCACAGATACGCAGTATTTT
CASSALGQSTDTQYF
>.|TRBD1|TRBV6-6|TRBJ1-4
TGTGCCAGCAGTCAACGACGAGGGGGCCGGGAGTATAATGAAAAACTGTTTTTT
CASSQRRGGREYNEKLFF
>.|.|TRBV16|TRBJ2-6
TGTGCCAGCAGCCAATCACAGTCCGGGGCCAACGTCCTGACTTTC
CASSQSQSGANVLTF
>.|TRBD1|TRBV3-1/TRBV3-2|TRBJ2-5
TGTGCCAGCAGCCCCAGGGGGCAAGAGACCCAGTACTTC
CASSPRGQETQYF
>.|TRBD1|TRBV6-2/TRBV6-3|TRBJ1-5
TGTGCCAGCAGTGACAGGGCCTTCTATCAGCCCCAGCATTTT
CASSDRAFYQPQHF
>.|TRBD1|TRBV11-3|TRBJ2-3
TGTGCCAGCAGCAAACTAGAGGGGGCGACAGATACGCAGTATTTT
CASSKLEGATDTQYF
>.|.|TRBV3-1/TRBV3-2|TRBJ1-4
TGTGCCAGCAGCCAAGATTTATTGGGGCCTTGGGGTGAAAAACTGTTTTTT
CASSQDLLGPWGEKLFF
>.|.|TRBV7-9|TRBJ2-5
TGTGCCAGCAGCTTAGATGGGCTAGCAGAGACCCAGTACTTC
CASSLDGLAETQYF
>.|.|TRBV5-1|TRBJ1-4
TGCGCCAGCAGCTTGTTCGGACAGTTGAATGAAAAACTGTTTTTT
CASSLFGQLNEKLFF
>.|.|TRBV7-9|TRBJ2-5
TGTGCCAGCAGCTTAGGACGTGGGGCGCGCCAAGAGACCCAGTACTTC
CASSLGRGARQETQYF